These 18 T cell receptor beta chains originate from one sample sequenced in a study of cytomegalovirus exposure and HLA in healthy donors. The PCR ran on 60 Vbeta and 13 Jbeta primers. Generated by immunoSEQ multiplex PCR, the TCRdb table keeps only in-frame clones and is missing some. The table has about 170,000 clones, around 62% seen once. The material sequenced was PBMCs. Every receptor here comes from a man aged 35-49 years in good health and CMV-seronegative.

This clone was detected only a few times. The chain recombines TRBV6-6 with TRBJ2-7; tentatively, D is TRBD1 (5 bases). Deletions cut 7 bases from V and 0 bases from J, with 16 bases between. Germline V gene sequence: CDR1 MNHNY, CDR2 SVGAGI (reference sequence). The length of the CDR3 is 15 residues. In DNA form, the CDR3 reads TGTGCCAGCACAGGGCTGGCCTTGGCCTCCTACGAGCAGTACTTC. Its translation: CASTGLALASYEQYF.

V is TRBV5-1 and J is TRBJ1-5; possibly TRBD1 for D (5 bases). The germline V gene has CDR1 SGHRS and CDR2 YFSETQ. The CDR3 extends over 15 amino acids. Trimming left V 0 bases short and J 6 bases short, with 13 bases between. The CDR3 DNA is TGCGCCAGCAGCTTGGGGCCAGGGCTCGGTCAGCCCCAGCATTTT. This sequence encodes CASSLGPGLGQPQHF.

V and J are TRBV4-2 and TRBJ2-2; D unclear. The V and J ends lost 0 bases and 6 bases respectively, with 8 bases between them. The CDR3 is 14 residues long. In germline, CDR1 is LGHNA, CDR2 YNFKEQ. The CDR3 DNA reads as TGTGCCAGCAGCCAAGAGAACCGGGCCGGGGAGCTGTTTTTT. Translated, it gives CASSQENRAGELFF.

This clone has only a few counts. V gene TRBV5-1 combines with J gene TRBJ2-1, with 8 bases fitting TRBD2. This CDR3 has 15 residues. V lost 3 bases, J lost 6 bases, and 8 bases stayed unmatched. CDR1 is SGHRS and CDR2 is YFSETQ in the germline V gene. CDR3 protein: CASSYVIAGTNEQFF. The CDR3 nucleotides are TGCGCCAGCAGCTACGTGATAGCGGGAACCAATGAGCAGTTCTTC. Filled out from reference TRBV5-1 and TRBJ2-1, the complete variable domain reads KAGVTQTPRYLIKTRGQQVTLSCSPISGHRSVSWYQQTPGQGLQFLFEYFSETQRNKGNFPGRFSGRQFSNSRSEMNVSTLELGDSALYLCASSYVIAGTNEQFFGPGTRLTVL.

The chain combines TRBV7-2 with TRBJ1-2, with D perhaps TRBD1 (6 bases). The germline V gene has CDR1 SGHTA and CDR2 FQGNSA. This CDR3 comprises 14 residues. Trimming stripped 2 bases from V and 2 bases from J, with 9 bases between. This CDR3 is CASSLFGQNYGYTF. DNA of the CDR3: TGTGCCAGCAGCTTATTTGGACAGAACTATGGCTACACCTTC.

This chain links TRBV4-3 with TRBJ2-3; 11 nucleotides agree with TRBD1. After removal of 4 bases from V and 2 bases from J, the junction contained 2 bases not matched to a gene. CDR1 and CDR2 from the germline V gene are LGHNA and YSLEER. This CDR3 contains 15 residues. The CDR3 DNA sequence: TGCGCCAGCAGCCCTGGACAGGGGGCCACAGATACGCAGTATTTT. Encoded protein: CASSPGQGATDTQYF.

This clone was detected only a few times. Different DNA sequences within this sample yield the same CDR3. The chain joins TRBV7-2 to TRBJ2-5, with D possibly matching TRBD2 (6 bases). V dropped 0 bases and J dropped 4 bases, with 9 bases sitting between them. Per the germline V gene, CDR1 is SGHTA and CDR2 is FQGNSA. CDR3 length: 14 amino acids. The CDR3 is CASSLARGAETQYF. The CDR3 bases are TGTGCCAGCAGCTTAGCGCGGGGAGCAGAGACCCAGTACTTC.

V usage is TRBV11-2 and J usage is TRBJ2-3; D call uncertain. From germline, CDR1 is SGHAT and CDR2 FQNNGV. V lost 1 base and J lost 2, with 7 bases in between. The CDR3 totals 14 residues. The CDR3 loop reads CASSLGASTDTQYF. CDR3 nucleotide sequence: TGTGCCAGCAGCTTAGGGGCCTCCACAGATACGCAGTATTTT. The full variable domain, rest sourced from reference TRBV11-2 and TRBJ2-3, is EAGVAQSPRYKIIEKRQSVAFWCNPISGHATLYWYQQILGQGPKLLIQFQNNGVVDDSQLPKDRFSAERLKGVDSTLKIQPAKLEDSAVYLCASSLGASTDTQYFGPGTRLTVL.

This clone was seen just once. This chain links TRBV7-2 with TRBJ2-7; D ambiguous. The germline CDR1 and CDR2 sequences are SGHTA and FQGNSA. V was trimmed by 1 base and J by 2 bases, leaving 3 bases between them. The CDR3 loop spans 12 amino acids. The CDR3 reads CASSLVTYEQYF. In DNA form, the CDR3 reads TGTGCCAGCAGCTTAGTAACCTACGAGCAGTACTTC. Variable domain in full (rest from reference TRBV7-2 and TRBJ2-7): GAGVSQSPSNKVTEKGKDVELRCDPISGHTALYWYRQSLGQGLEFLIYFQGNSAPDKSGLPSDRFSAERTGGSVSTLTIQRTQQEDSAVYLCASSLVTYEQYFGPGTRLTVT.

This clone was counted between two and nine times. V is TRBV5-1 and J is TRBJ1-1; 8 bases align to TRBD1. Germline assignment: CDR1 SGHRS and CDR2 YFSETQ. The V gene end was trimmed by 3 bases and the J gene end by 1 base; junction bases not matched to a gene: 5. The CDR3 extends over 15 amino acids. The CDR3 protein is CASSWMGQANTEAFF. As DNA, the CDR3 is TGCGCCAGCAGCTGGATGGGACAGGCGAACACTGAAGCTTTCTTT.

This clone was detected only a few times. V and J are TRBV2 and TRBJ1-2, with 9 bases matching TRBD1. V dropped 2 bases and J dropped 6; count of bases not matched to a gene: 7. The CDR3 has 15 amino acids. The germline V gene encodes CDR1 SNHLY and CDR2 FYNNEI. The CDR3 DNA reads TGTGCCAGCAGTGAACCCCCGGGACAGGGAAATGGCTACACCTTC. It translates to CASSEPPGQGNGYTF.

V gene TRBV4-1 combines with J gene TRBJ2-7; D unresolved. V was shortened by 0 bases and J by 0 bases, with 9 bases between the two germline ends. The CDR3 has 15 residues. The V gene's germline CDR1 is MGHRA and CDR2 YSYEKL. CDR3 bases: TGCGCCAGCAGCCAAGATCTCTTTAGCTCCTACGAGCAGTACTTC. Translation: CASSQDLFSSYEQYF.

DNA for the CDR3: TGCAGCGTCTGTAGCGAAGCTAGCACAGATACGCAGTATTTT. Its translation: CSVCSEASTDTQYF. The chain has TRBV29-1 and TRBJ2-3; tentative D call: TRBD2 (5 bases). The CDR3 consists of 14 residues. Trimming took off 6 bases at V and 0 bases at J, with 13 bases between the two ends. Germline V lookup: CDR1 SQVTM, CDR2 ANQGSEA.

The chain combines TRBV29-1 with TRBJ1-2; 9 bases align to TRBD1. Trimming removed 4 bases from V and 1 base from J; junction bases left unmatched: 4. The CDR3 spans 14 residues. Germline V CDR1 and CDR2: SQVTM, ANQGSEA. CDR3 in amino acids: CSVGSTGGNYGYTF. The CDR3 nucleotides read TGCAGCGTTGGGTCGACAGGGGGTAACTATGGCTACACCTTC.

V and J are TRBV30 and TRBJ2-3; TRBD2 matches 10 bases. This CDR3 comprises 15 residues. V lost 2 bases and J lost 2; bases outside the gene matches: 4. The V gene's germline CDR1 is GTSNPN and CDR2 SVGIG (reference sequence). Here the CDR3 DNA reads TGTGCCTGGAGTACGACTAGCGGGTACACAGATACGCAGTATTTT. It translates to CAWSTTSGYTDTQYF.

The genes are TRBV11-2 and TRBJ2-1; 10 positions agree with TRBD2. CDR1 and CDR2 from the germline V gene are SGHAT and FQNNGV. V trimming: 2 bases; J trimming: 7 bases; junction bases outside the gene matches: 11. The CDR3 covers 17 residues. The CDR3 DNA follows: TGTGCCAGCAGCTTAAGCACTACTAGCGGGGTACTAAATGAGCAGTTCTTC. Residues: CASSLSTTSGVLNEQFF. Full variable domain (remainder filled in from reference TRBV11-2 and TRBJ2-1): EAGVAQSPRYKIIEKRQSVAFWCNPISGHATLYWYQQILGQGPKLLIQFQNNGVVDDSQLPKDRFSAERLKGVDSTLKIQPAKLEDSAVYLCASSLSTTSGVLNEQFFGPGTRLTVL.

CDR3 residues: CASSLSSDRVSSPLHF. In DNA, the CDR3 is TGTGCCAGCAGTTTATCGAGCGACAGGGTTAGTTCACCCCTCCACTTT. The V and J genes are TRBV27 and TRBJ1-6; 7 bases fit TRBD1. Trimming at V came to 0 bases and at J to 9 bases, leaving 8 bases not matched to a gene. The length of the CDR3 is 16 residues. Germline CDR1 reads MNHEY; CDR2 reads SMNVEV (reference sequence).

J is TRBJ2-7 and V is TRBV5-8; D is ambiguous. CDR1 and CDR2 from the germline V gene are SGHTS and YDEGEE. The CDR3 contains 14 residues. V was cut by 0 bases and J by 7 bases, with 14 bases left in between. CDR3 protein: CASSLGSVLYEQYF. CDR3 in DNA: TGTGCCAGCAGCTTGGGCAGTGTCTTGTATGAGCAGTACTTC. Variable domain in full (rest from reference TRBV5-8 and TRBJ2-7): EAGVTQSPTHLIKTRGQQATLRCSPISGHTSVYWYQQALGLGLQFLLWYDEGEERNRGNFPPRFSGRQFPNYSSELNVNALELEDSALYLCASSLGSVLYEQYFGPGTRLTVT.